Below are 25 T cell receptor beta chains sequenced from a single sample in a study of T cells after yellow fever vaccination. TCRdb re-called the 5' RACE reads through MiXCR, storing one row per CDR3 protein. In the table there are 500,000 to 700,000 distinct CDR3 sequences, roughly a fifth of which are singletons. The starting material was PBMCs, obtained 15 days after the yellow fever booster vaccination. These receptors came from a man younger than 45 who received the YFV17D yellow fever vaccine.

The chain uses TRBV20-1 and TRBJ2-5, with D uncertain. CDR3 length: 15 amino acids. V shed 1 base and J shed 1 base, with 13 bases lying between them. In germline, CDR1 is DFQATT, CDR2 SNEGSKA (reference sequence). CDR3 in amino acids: CSARALAVVQETQYF. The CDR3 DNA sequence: TGCAGTGCTAGAGCATTAGCTGTTGTCCAAGAGACCCAGTACTTC.

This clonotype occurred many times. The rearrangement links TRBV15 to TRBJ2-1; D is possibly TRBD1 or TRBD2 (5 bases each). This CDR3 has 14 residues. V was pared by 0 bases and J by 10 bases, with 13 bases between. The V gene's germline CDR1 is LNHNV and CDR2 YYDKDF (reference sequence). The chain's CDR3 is CATSRDGSGTEQFF. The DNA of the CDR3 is TGTGCCACCAGCAGAGATGGGTCCGGGACGGAGCAGTTCTTC.

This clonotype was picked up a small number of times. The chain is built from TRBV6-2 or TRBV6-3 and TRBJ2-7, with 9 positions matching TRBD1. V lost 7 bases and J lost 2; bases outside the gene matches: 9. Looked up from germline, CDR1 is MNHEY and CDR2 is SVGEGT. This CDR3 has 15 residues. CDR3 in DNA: TGTGCCAGCATCGCGACGGGGACAGGGACCTACGAGCAGTACTTC. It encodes CASIATGTGTYEQYF.

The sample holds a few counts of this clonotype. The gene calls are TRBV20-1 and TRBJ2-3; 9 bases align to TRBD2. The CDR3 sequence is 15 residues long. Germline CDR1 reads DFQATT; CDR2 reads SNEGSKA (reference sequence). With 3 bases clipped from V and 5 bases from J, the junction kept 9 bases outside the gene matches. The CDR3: CSASVREGLEDTQYF. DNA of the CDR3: TGCAGTGCTAGCGTGCGGGAGGGCCTGGAAGATACGCAGTATTTT.

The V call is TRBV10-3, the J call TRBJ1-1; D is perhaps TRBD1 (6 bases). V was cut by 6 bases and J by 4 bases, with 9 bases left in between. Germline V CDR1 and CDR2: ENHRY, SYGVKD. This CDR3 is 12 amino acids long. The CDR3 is CAIREGGTEAFF. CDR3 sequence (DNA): TGTGCCATCAGGGAGGGGGGCACTGAAGCTTTCTTT.

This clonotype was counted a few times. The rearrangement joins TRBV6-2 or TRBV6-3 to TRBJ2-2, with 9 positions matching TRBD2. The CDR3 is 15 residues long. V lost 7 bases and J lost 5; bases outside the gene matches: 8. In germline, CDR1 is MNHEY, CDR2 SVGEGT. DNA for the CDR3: TGTGCCAGCAACCCGGGACTAGCCTCAACCGGGGAGCTGTTTTTT. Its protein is CASNPGLASTGELFF.

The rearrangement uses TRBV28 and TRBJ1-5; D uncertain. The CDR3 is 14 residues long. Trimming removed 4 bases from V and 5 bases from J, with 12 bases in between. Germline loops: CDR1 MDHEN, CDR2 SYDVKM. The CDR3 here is CASSSPVGYQPQHF. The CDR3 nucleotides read TGTGCCAGCAGTTCGCCGGTGGGCTATCAGCCCCAGCATTTT.

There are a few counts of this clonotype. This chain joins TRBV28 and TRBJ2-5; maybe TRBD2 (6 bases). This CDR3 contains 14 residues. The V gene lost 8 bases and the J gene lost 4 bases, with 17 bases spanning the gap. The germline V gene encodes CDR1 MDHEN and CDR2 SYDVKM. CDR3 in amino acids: CASRLWAAGETQYF. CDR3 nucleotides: TGTGCCAGCCGATTATGGGCAGCGGGAGAGACCCAGTACTTC. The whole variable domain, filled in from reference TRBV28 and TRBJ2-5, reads DVKVTQSSRYLVKRTGEKVFLECVQDMDHENMFWYRQDPGLGLRLIYFSYDVKMKEKGDIPEGYSVSREKKERFSLILESASTNQTSMYLCASRLWAAGETQYFGPGTRLLVL.

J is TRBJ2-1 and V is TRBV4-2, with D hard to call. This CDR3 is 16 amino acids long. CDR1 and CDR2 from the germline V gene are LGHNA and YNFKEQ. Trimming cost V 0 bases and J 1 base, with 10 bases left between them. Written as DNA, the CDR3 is TGTGCCAGCAGCCAAGAGGTGGGCCAATCCTACAATGAGCAGTTCTTC. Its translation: CASSQEVGQSYNEQFF.

The CDR3 spells CASSYSQLVNEQFF. CDR3 DNA: TGTGCCAGCAGCTATTCCCAACTTGTCAATGAGCAGTTCTTC. J is TRBJ2-1 and V is TRBV7-6, with no clear D. The CDR3 runs 14 residues. Trimming pared 4 bases from V and 6 bases from J, leaving 13 bases between. Per the germline V gene, CDR1 is SGHVS and CDR2 is FNYEAQ.

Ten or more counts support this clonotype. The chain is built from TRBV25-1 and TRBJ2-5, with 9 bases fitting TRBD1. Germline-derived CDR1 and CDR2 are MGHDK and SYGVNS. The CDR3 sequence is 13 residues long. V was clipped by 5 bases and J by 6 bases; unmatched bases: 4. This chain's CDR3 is CASSLGTGKTQYF. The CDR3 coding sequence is TGTGCCAGCAGTCTTGGGACAGGGAAGACCCAGTACTTC.

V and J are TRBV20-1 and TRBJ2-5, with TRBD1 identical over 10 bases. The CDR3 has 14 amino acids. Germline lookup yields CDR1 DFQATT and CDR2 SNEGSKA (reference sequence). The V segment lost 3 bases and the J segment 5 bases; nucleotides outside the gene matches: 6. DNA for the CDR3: TGCAGTGCTAGCTTGACAGGGGGCTTGGAGACCCAGTACTTC. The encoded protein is CSASLTGGLETQYF.

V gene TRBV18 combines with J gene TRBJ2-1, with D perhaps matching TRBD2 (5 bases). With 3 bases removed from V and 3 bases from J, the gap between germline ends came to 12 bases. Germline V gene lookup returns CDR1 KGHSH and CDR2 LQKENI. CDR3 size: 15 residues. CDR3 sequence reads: CASSPLSAGYNEQFF. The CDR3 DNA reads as TGTGCCAGCTCACCTCTCAGCGCGGGCTACAATGAGCAGTTCTTC.

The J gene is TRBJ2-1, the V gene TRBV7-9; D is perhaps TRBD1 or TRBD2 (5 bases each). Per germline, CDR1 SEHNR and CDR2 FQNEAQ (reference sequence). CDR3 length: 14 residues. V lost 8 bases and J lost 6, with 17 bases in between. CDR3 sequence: CASEPWGTSNEQFF. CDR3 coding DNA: TGTGCCAGCGAACCTTGGGGGACCTCCAATGAGCAGTTCTTC.

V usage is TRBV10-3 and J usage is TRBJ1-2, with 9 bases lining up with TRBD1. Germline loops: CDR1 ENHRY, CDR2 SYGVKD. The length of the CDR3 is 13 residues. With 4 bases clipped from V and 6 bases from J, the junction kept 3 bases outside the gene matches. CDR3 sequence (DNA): TGTGCCATCAGTGGGGGACAGGGAAATGGCTACACCTTC. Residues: CAISGGQGNGYTF.

CDR3 bases: TGTGCCAGCAGCTTACTTAGCGGGCTACTCTACAATGAGCAGTTCTTC. Its protein is CASSLLSGLLYNEQFF. The gene calls are TRBV7-9 and TRBJ2-1, with 7 bases lining up with TRBD2. The CDR3 is made up of 16 amino acids. J was trimmed by 3 bases and V by 2 bases; bases with no gene match: 7. Germline CDR1 SEHNR, CDR2 FQNEAQ (reference sequence). The whole variable domain, filled in from reference TRBV7-9 and TRBJ2-1, reads DTGVSQNPRHKITKRGQNVTFRCDPISEHNRLYWYRQTLGQGPEFLTYFQNEAQLEKSRLLSDRFSAERPKGSFSTLEIQRTEQGDSAMYLCASSLLSGLLYNEQFFGPGTRLTVL.

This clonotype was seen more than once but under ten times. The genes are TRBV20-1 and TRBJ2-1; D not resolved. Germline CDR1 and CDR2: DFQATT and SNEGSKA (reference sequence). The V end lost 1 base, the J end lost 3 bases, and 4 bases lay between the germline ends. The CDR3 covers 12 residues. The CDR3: CSARGDYNEQFF. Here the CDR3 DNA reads TGCAGTGCTAGAGGTGACTACAATGAGCAGTTCTTC.

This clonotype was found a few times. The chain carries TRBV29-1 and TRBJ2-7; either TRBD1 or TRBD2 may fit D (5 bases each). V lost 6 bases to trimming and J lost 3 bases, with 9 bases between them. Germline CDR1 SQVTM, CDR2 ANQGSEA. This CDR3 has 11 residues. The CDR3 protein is CSVGDLYEQYF. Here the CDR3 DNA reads TGCAGCGTGGGGGACCTCTACGAGCAGTACTTC.

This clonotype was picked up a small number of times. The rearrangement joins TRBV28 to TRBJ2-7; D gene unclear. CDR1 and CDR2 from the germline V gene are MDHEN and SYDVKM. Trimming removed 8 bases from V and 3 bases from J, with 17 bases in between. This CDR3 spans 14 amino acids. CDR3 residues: CASSTPRSLYEQYF. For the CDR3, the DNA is TGTGCCAGCTCCACTCCCCGGAGTCTCTACGAGCAGTACTTC.

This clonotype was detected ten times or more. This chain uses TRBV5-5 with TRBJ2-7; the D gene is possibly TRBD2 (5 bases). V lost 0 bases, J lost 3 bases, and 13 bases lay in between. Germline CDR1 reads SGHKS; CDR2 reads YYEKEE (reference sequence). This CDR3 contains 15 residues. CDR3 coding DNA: TGTGCCAGCAGCTTGGTCCTGGGAGTCGGCTACGAGCAGTACTTC. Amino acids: CASSLVLGVGYEQYF.

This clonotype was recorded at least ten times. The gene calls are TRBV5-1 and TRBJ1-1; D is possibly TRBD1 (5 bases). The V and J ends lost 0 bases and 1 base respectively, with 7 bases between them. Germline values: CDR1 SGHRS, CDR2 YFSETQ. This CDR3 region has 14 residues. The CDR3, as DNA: TGCGCCAGCAGCTTGGCTGGGGGGAACACTGAAGCTTTCTTT. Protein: CASSLAGGNTEAFF.

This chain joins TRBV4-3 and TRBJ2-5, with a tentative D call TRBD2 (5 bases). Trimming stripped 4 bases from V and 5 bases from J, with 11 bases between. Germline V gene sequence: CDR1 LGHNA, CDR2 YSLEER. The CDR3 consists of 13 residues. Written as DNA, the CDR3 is TGCGCCAGCAGCCTTGAGCCGGGGGAGACCCAGTACTTC. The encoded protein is CASSLEPGETQYF.

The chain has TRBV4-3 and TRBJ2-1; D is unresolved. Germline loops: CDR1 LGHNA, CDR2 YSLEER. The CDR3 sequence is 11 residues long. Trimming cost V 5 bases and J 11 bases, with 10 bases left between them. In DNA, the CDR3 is TGCGCCAGCAGCGCCCGAGGAAAGCAGTTCTTC. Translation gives CASSARGKQFF.

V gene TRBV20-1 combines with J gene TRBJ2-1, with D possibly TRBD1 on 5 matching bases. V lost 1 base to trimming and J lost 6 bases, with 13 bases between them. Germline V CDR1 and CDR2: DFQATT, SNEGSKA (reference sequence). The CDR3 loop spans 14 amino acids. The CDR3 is CSARAALRGNEQFF. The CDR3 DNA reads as TGCAGTGCTAGAGCGGCCCTAAGGGGCAATGAGCAGTTCTTC.

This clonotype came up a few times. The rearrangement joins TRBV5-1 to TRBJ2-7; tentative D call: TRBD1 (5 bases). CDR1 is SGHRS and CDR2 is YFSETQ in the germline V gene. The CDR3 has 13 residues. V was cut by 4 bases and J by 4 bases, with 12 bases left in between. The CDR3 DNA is TGCGCCAGCAGCCCCGACAGCCGGTACGAGCAGTACTTC. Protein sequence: CASSPDSRYEQYF.